This record covers a single T cell receptor beta chain. Its target is not known. The record originates from a study of OX40 agonist ivuxolimab in advanced cancers. Turning to the study itself: Earlier anti-PD-1, anti-PD-L1 or anti-CTLA-4 therapy was permitted; 30% to 50% had received some. General study results and limits: The authors did not determine the antigen specificity of the expanded peripheral T cells. Relative to CD4+, CD8+ T cells held more expanded clones on average.

Germline CDR1 and CDR2: SGHRS and YFSETQ. V was pared by 0 bases and J by 3 bases, with 7 bases between. This CDR3 is built from 14 residues. Generated by immunoSEQ multiplex PCR, the TCRdb table keeps only in-frame clones and is missing some. The sample contains nearly 70,000 clones, 85% of which appear only once. The source of this sequence is an adult with an advanced solid tumor such as melanoma, head and neck, liver or kidney cancer. The chain carries TRBV5-1 and TRBJ2-1; D not certain. This specimen was CD4+ or CD8+ T cells sorted from blood, taken in a trial of the OX40 agonist ivuxolimab. The CDR3 DNA reads TGCGCCAGCAGCTTGGGCTCTAACTACAATGAGCAGTTCTTC. This sequence encodes CASSLGSNYNEQFF.